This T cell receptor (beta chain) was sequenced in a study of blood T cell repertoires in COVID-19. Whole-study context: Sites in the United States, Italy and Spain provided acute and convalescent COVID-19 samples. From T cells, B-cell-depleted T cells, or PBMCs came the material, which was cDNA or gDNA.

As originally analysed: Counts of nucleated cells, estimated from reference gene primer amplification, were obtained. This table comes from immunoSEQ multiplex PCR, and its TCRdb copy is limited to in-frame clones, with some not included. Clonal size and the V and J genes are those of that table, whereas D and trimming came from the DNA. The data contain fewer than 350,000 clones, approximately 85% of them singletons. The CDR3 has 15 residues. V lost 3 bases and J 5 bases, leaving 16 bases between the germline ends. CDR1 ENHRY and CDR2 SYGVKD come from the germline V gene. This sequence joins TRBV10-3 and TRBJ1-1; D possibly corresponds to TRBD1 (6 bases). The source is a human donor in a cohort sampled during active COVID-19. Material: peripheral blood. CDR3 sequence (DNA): TGTGCCATCAGTGAAATAACAGGGTTTGGGACTGAAGCTTTCTTT. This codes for CAISEITGFGTEAFF.